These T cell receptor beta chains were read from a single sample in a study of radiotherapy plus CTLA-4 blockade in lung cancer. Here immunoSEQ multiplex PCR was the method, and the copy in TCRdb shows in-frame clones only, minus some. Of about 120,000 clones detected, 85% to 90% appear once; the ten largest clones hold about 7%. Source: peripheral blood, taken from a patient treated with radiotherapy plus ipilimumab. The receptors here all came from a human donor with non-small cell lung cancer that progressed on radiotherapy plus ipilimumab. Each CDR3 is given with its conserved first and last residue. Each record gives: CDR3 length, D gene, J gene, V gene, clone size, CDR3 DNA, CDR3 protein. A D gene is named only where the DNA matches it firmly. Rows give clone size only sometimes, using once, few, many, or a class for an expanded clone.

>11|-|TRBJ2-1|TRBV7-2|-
TGTGCCAGCAGCTTGTTGAATGAGCAGTTCTTC
CASSLLNEQFF
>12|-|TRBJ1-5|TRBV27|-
TGTGCCAGCAGTAGGGGTGGTCAGCCCCAGCATTTT
CASSRGGQPQHF
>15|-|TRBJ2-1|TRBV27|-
TGTGCCACCGCTGGCCGGGGTAGCTCCTACAATGAGCAGTTCTTC
CATAGRGSSYNEQFF
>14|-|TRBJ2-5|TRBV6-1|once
TGTGCCAGCAGTGTATCCCTAGTCTGGGAGACCCAGTACTTC
CASSVSLVWETQYF
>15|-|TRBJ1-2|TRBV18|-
TGTGCCAGCTCACCGTCGGGGGGACTTAACTATGGCTACACCTTC
CASSPSGGLNYGYTF
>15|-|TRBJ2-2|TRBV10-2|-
TGCGCCAGCAGTGCCGTAAGGACTTTCACCGGGGAGCTGTTTTTT
CASSAVRTFTGELFF
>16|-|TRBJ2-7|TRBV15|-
TGTGCCACCAGCAGAGACTACGGGACACGGACCTACGAGCAGTACTTC
CATSRDYGTRTYEQYF
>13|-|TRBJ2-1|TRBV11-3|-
TGTGCCAGCAGCCACCCGAGCGGTAATGAGCAGTTCTTC
CASSHPSGNEQFF
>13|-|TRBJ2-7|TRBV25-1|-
TGTGCCAGCAGTGTCCAAGTGGGGAGGGAGCAGTACTTC
CASSVQVGREQYF
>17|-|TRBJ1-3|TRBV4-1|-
TGCGCCAGCAGCCAAGAATATGGACAGTACTCTGGAAACACCATATATTTT
CASSQEYGQYSGNTIYF
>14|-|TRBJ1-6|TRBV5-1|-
TGCGCCAGCAGCTTGGGGGAGGCAGGTTCACCCCTCCACTTT
CASSLGEAGSPLHF
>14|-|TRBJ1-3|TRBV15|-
TGTGCCACCAGCAAACAAATATCTGGAAACACCATATATTTT
CATSKQISGNTIYF
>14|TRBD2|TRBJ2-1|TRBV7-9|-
TGTGCCAGTAGCTTAGTCGGACTAGCGGCTCAGCAGTTCTTC
CASSLVGLAAQQFF
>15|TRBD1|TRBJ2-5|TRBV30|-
TGTGCCTGGAGGGGGGGGACAGGGAGTAAGGGGACCCAGTACTTC
CAWRGGTGSKGTQYF
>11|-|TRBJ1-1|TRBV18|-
TGTGCCAGCTCAGGCCTCACTGAAGCTTTCTTT
CASSGLTEAFF
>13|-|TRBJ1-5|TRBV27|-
TGTGCCAGCTCTTCGGGGCCCTGGCAGCCCCAGCATTTT
CASSSGPWQPQHF
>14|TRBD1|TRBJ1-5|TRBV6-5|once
TGTGCCAGCAAAGGGACAGGAGTCAATCAGCCCCAGCATTTT
CASKGTGVNQPQHF
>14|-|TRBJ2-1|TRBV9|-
TGTGCCAGCAGCGTGGGGCAGGGCTACAATGAGCAGTTCTTC
CASSVGQGYNEQFF
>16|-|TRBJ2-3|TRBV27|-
TGTGCCAGCAGTTTATCCCATCCAGGCCTCACAGATACGCAGTATTTT
CASSLSHPGLTDTQYF
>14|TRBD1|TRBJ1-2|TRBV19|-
TGTGCCAGTAGTATTGAGACAGGGGGTCGAGGCTACACCTTC
CASSIETGGRGYTF